This T cell receptor beta chain was sequenced during a study of blood T cell repertoires in COVID-19. The wider study: There were acute and convalescent COVID-19 samples, and they came from the United States, Italy and Spain. In each case, the material was cDNA or gDNA derived from T cells, B-cell-depleted T cells, or PBMCs.

Original processing notes: Amplification with reference gene primers provided the estimates of nucleated cell counts. TCRdb keeps only in-frame clones here, not all; method: immunoSEQ multiplex PCR. For V, J and clone size, that table is used; D and trimming come from the DNA. Of over 70,000 clones listed, approximately 80% were seen once; the top ten hold 6.9%. During active infection, Seattle patients enrolled and were then monitored through disease. The TCR was taken from a man under 40 with COVID-19, enrolled during active disease. The sample was peripheral blood.

The DNA of the CDR3 is TGTGCCAGCAGTGAATTAGGCGGTTACAATGAGCAGTTCTTC. Protein: CASSELGGYNEQFF. The rearrangement links TRBV25-1 to TRBJ2-1; D remains ambiguous. Trimming removed 1 base from V and 4 bases from J, with 8 bases in between. The CDR3 extends over 14 amino acids. The germline V gene encodes CDR1 MGHDK and CDR2 SYGVNS.